The rows below give T cell receptor beta chains drawn from one sample of a study of cytomegalovirus exposure and HLA in healthy donors. TCRdb's table, derived via immunoSEQ multiplex PCR, lists solely in-frame clones and lacks some. This repertoire shows more than 150,000 clones, roughly 80% found once; its top ten account for around 8.3%. The sequencing input was PBMCs. All receptors come from a woman aged 40 to 55 in good health and CMV-seropositive. Each CDR3 is given with its conserved first and last residue. Fields, in order: J gene, clone size, V gene, D gene, CDR3 DNA, CDR3 protein. A D gene is named only where the DNA matches it firmly. The listing skips clone size in some rows; elsewhere it reads once, few, many or a size class.

TRBJ2-1 NA TRBV19 NA TGTGCCAGTAGTAGTAAGTTGGTGGCACATGAGCAGTTCTTC CASSSKLVAHEQFF
TRBJ2-7 once TRBV7-2 NA TGTGCCAGCACTCTGGGGAGAGGCTCCTACGAGCAGTACTTC CASTLGRGSYEQYF
TRBJ2-1 NA TRBV19 NA TGTGCCAGTAGCAGAGGACTGGATTACAATGAGCAGTTCTTC CASSRGLDYNEQFF
TRBJ2-3 NA TRBV7-3 NA TGTGCCAGCAGCTTTGGCGGTAGCACAGATACGCAGTATTTT CASSFGGSTDTQYF
TRBJ2-1 once TRBV5-1 TRBD1 TGCGCCAGCAGCCCTGAGGGACAGGGGATTGGTGAGCAGTTCTTC CASSPEGQGIGEQFF
TRBJ2-6 NA TRBV28 TRBD1 TGTGCCAGCAGTTTGCGATCAGGGGGCTCTGGGGCCAACGTCCTGACTTTC CASSLRSGGSGANVLTF
TRBJ2-7 once TRBV18 NA TGTGCCAGCTCACCGGGAGACAACTCCTACGAGCAGTACTTC CASSPGDNSYEQYF
TRBJ2-5 medium-sized TRBV25-1 TRBD2 TGTGCCAGCAGTCCATGGGAGGGCTACCAAGAGACCCAGTACTTC CASSPWEGYQETQYF
TRBJ2-1 NA TRBV7-3 NA TGTGCCAGCAGCTCTTCGGGGGGGCGACAGGGAAAGGATGAGCAGTTCTTC CASSSSGGRQGKDEQFF
TRBJ2-3 few TRBV6-5 TRBD2 TGTGCCAGCAGATCCGGACTAGCGGGCACAGATACGCAGTATTTT CASRSGLAGTDTQYF
TRBJ1-1 NA TRBV5-6 NA TGTGCCAGCAGCTTGCTCGGGGGGCCAATGGTGAACACTGAAGCTTTCTTT CASSLLGGPMVNTEAFF
TRBJ1-1 once TRBV2 TRBD1 TGTGCCAGCAACAGGGGAGACACTGAAGCTTTCTTT CASNRGDTEAFF
TRBJ1-1 few TRBV19 TRBD1 TGTGCCAGTAGGGGCCTGGGACAGGACACTGAAGCTTTCTTT CASRGLGQDTEAFF
TRBJ2-7 NA TRBV11-2 NA TGTGCCAGCAGCTTTTTGACCGGAAGGAGCTCCTACGAGCAGTACTTC CASSFLTGRSSYEQYF
TRBJ1-2 few TRBV7-9 NA TGTGCCAGCAGCTTGGGGAGAGATGGCTACACCTTC CASSLGRDGYTF
TRBJ1-2 NA TRBV28 TRBD1 TGTGCCAGCAGTTCCGACGACAGGGGGGTCCTCACCTTC CASSSDDRGVLTF
TRBJ2-3 few TRBV1 NA TGCACCAGCAGCCAGGTAATCGGCGGGAGGTACACAGATACGCAGTATTTT CTSSQVIGGRYTDTQYF
TRBJ2-2 NA TRBV9 TRBD2 TGTGCCAGCAGCGTAGGTGGAAGCGGGAGTAGTATCGGGGAGCTGTTTTTT CASSVGGSGSSIGELFF
TRBJ2-4 few TRBV30 NA TGTGCTTTTGACGAGGTTGGGTCAGTTCAGTACTTC CAFDEVGSVQYF
TRBJ1-2 NA TRBV28 TRBD1 TGTGCCAGCAGTGGGGACAGACCTTATGGCTACACCTTC CASSGDRPYGYTF
TRBJ2-3 NA TRBV7-2 TRBD2 TGTGCCAGCAGCTTAGCAGGCGGGAGGGGTAGGACAGATACGCAGTATTTT CASSLAGGRGRTDTQYF